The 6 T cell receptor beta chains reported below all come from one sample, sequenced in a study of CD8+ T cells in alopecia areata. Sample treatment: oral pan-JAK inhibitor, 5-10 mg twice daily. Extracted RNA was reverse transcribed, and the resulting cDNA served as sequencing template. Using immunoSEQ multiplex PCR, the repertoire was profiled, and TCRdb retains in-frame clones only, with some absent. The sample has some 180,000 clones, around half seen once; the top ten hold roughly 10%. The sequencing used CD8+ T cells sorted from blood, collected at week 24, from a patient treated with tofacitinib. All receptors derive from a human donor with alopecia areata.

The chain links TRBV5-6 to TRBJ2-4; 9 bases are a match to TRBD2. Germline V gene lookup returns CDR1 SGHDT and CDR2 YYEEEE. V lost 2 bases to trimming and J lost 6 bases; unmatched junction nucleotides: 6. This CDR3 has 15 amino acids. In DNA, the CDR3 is TGTGCCAGCAGCTTCGGTAGCGGGGGTTTAAACATTCAGTACTTC. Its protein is CASSFGSGGLNIQYF.

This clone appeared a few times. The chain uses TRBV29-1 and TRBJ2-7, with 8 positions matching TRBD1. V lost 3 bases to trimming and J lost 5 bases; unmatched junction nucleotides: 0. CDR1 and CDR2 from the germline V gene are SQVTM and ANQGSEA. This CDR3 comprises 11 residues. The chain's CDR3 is CSVETGDEQYF. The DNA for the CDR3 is TGCAGCGTTGAGACAGGGGACGAGCAGTACTTC.

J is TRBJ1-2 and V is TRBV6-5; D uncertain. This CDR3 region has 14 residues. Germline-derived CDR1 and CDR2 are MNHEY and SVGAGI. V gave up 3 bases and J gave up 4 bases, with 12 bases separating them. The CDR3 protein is CASSYLGGRYGYTF. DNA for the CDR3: TGTGCCAGCAGTTATCTCGGTGGTCGCTATGGCTACACCTTC.

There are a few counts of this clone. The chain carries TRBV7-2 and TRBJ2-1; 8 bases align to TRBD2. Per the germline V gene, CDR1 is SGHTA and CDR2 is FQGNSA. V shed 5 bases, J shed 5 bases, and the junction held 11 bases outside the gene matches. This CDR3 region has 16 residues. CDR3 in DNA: TGTGCCAGCAGCCGCATCCTCAGCGGGGGCCACAATGAGCAGTTCTTC. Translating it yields CASSRILSGGHNEQFF.

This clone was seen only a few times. The CDR3 DNA is TGCAGCGTTGACAGGACCGACTCCTACAATGAGCAGTTCTTC. As protein: CSVDRTDSYNEQFF. The gene calls are TRBV29-1 and TRBJ2-1; D is ambiguous. The CDR3 loop spans 14 amino acids. The ends were cut back, 3 bases at V and 0 bases at J, with 9 bases in the middle. Germline V CDR1 and CDR2: SQVTM, ANQGSEA.

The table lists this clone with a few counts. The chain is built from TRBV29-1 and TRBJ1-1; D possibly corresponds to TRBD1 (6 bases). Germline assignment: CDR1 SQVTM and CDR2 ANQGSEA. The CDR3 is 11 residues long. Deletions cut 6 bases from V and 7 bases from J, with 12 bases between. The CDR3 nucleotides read TGCAGCGTCCCCGAGGGGGTTGAAGCTTTCTTT. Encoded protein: CSVPEGVEAFF.